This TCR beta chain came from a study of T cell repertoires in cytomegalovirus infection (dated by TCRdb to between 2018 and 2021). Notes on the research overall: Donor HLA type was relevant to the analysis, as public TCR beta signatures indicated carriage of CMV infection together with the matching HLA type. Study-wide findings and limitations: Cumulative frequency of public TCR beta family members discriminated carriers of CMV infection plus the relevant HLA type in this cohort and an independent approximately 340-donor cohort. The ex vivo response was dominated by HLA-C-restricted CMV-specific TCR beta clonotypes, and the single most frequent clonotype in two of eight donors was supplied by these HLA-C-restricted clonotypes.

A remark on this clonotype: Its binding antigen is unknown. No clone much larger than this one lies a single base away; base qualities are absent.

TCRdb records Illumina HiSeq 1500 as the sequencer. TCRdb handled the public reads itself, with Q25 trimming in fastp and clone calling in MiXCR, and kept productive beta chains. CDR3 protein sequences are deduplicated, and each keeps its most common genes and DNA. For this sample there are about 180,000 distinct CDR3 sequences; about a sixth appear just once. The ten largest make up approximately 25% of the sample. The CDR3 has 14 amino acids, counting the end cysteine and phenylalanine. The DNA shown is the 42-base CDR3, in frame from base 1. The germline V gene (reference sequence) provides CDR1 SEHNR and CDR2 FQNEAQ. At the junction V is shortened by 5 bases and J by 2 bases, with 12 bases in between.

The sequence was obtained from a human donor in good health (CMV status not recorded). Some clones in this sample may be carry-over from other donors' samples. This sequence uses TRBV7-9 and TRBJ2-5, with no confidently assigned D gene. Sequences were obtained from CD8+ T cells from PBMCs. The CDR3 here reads CASSGDWSQETQYF. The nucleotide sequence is TGTGCCAGCAGCGGCGACTGGTCACAAGAGACCCAGTACTTC.